The TCR beta chain described here comes from a study of blood T cell repertoires in COVID-19. The CDR3 covers 15 residues. V lost 0 bases and J lost 4, with 11 bases in between. Germline CDR1 is SGHNT and CDR2 is YYREEE (reference sequence). TCRdb keeps only in-frame clones here, not all; method: immunoSEQ multiplex PCR. The sample contains a few hundred thousand clones, around four fifths of which appear only once. This clone has a single count. J is TRBJ2-1 and V is TRBV5-4; the D gene is possibly TRBD2 (6 bases). Sequencing input: peripheral blood. This sequence originates from a man in his thirties or forties who had recovered from COVID-19. CDR3 region: CASSLGGERYNEQFF. The CDR3 nucleotides are TGTGCCAGCAGCTTGGGCGGGGAAAGGTACAATGAGCAGTTCTTC.